Listed here are 25 T cell receptor beta chains from one sample, sequenced in a study of OX40 agonist ivuxolimab in advanced cancers. The receptor library was made with the immunoSEQ multiplex PCR assay. TCRdb retrieved this table from immuneACCESS and kept in-frame rearrangements only. Not all clones are present; in checked studies, unresolved V genes account for under half, and no reason is known for the remainder. Counted in this sample were about 54,000 clones; around 89% of them appeared once. 1.1% to 1.5% of the sample goes to the ten largest clones. Sample: CD4+ or CD8+ T cells sorted from blood, taken in a trial of the OX40 agonist ivuxolimab. The receptors originated from an adult with an advanced solid tumor such as melanoma, head and neck, liver or kidney cancer.

The chain joins TRBV30 to TRBJ1-1; maybe TRBD1 (6 bases). Between the trimmed V and J ends, which lost 4 bases and 5 bases, there was a span of 14 bases. In germline, CDR1 is GTSNPN, CDR2 SVGIG (reference sequence). This CDR3 has 13 amino acids. Written as DNA, the CDR3 is TGTGCCTGGATCCCAGGGGTCCGGACTGAAGCTTTCTTT. Amino acid sequence: CAWIPGVRTEAFF.

The J gene is TRBJ1-1, the V gene TRBV19, with D perhaps matching TRBD1 (6 bases). In germline, CDR1 is LNHDA, CDR2 SQIVND (reference sequence). This CDR3 is 17 amino acids long. V lost 9 bases to trimming and J lost 3 bases, with 26 bases between them. The CDR3: CASVERPTGNRYTEAFF. The CDR3 DNA follows: TGTGCCAGCGTGGAACGGCCGACAGGCAATCGGTACACTGAAGCTTTCTTT.

Worth noting for this clone: At one end the junction does not follow the germline gene, possibly because of a read error. The chain recombines TRBV30 with TRBJ2-4; 7 positions match TRBD2. This CDR3 spans 14 amino acids. Germline V gene data show CDR1 as GTSNPN and CDR2 as SVGIG (reference sequence). Written as DNA, the CDR3 is TGTGCCGGGAGGGGTGGTGTAGCCAAAAACATTCAGTACTTC. As protein: CAGRGGVAKNIQYF.

The V gene is TRBV7-6, the J gene TRBJ2-5; 7 bases are shared with TRBD2. Losses at the gene ends were 1 base for V and 3 bases for J; bases not matched to a gene: 5. There are 15 residues in the CDR3. Germline CDR1 SGHVS, CDR2 FNYEAQ. The CDR3, as DNA: TGTGCCAGCAGCTTAGAGGGTCTAGCGGAAGAGACCCAGTACTTC. Translating gives CASSLEGLAEETQYF. Filled out from reference TRBV7-6 and TRBJ2-5, the complete variable domain reads GAGVSQSPRYKVTKRGQDVALRCDPISGHVSLYWYRQALGQGPEFLTYFNYEAQQDKSGLPNDRFSAERPEGSISTLTIQRTEQRDSAMYRCASSLEGLAEETQYFGPGTRLLVL.

The J gene is TRBJ1-6, the V gene TRBV9, with unresolved D. The CDR3 has 13 residues. V gave up 3 bases and J gave up 8 bases, with 9 bases separating them. CDR1 SGDLS and CDR2 YYNGEE come from the germline V gene. The DNA for the CDR3 is TGTGCCAGCAGCGCTAGGACTGATTCACCCCTCCACTTT. Encoded protein: CASSARTDSPLHF.

The chain uses TRBV18 and TRBJ1-1; weak D call: TRBD1 (5 bases). This CDR3 has 14 residues. Germline-derived CDR1 and CDR2 are KGHSH and LQKENI. Trimming pared 8 bases from V and 3 bases from J, leaving 16 bases between. As DNA, the CDR3 is TGTGCCAGCGGCGCAGGGAGGATTGACACTGAAGCTTTCTTT. Its translation is CASGAGRIDTEAFF.

This clone was counted a few times. The genes are TRBV6-1 and TRBJ2-5; D remains unclear. This CDR3 spans 14 amino acids. Trimming took 0 bases from V and 4 from J, leaving 9 bases between them. Germline loops: CDR1 MNHNS, CDR2 SASEGT. CDR3 sequence reads: CASSEAPRVETQYF. The CDR3 region has the DNA TGTGCCAGCAGTGAAGCTCCCCGGGTAGAGACCCAGTACTTC.

The chain links TRBV9 to TRBJ2-3; 7 nucleotides align to TRBD1. Looked up from germline, CDR1 is SGDLS and CDR2 is YYNGEE. Trimming removed 1 base from V and 4 bases from J; junction bases left unmatched: 3. The CDR3 is 14 amino acids. The CDR3: CASSVTGDPDTQYF. For the CDR3, the DNA is TGTGCCAGCAGCGTAACAGGGGACCCAGATACGCAGTATTTT.

The table lists this clone with a count of one. The genes are TRBV10-3 and TRBJ1-1; the D is unclear. The CDR3 has 14 residues. CDR1 is ENHRY and CDR2 is SYGVKD in the germline V gene. V was pared by 8 bases and J by 0 bases, with 13 bases between. CDR3 DNA: TGTGCCATCCGCCGGGGAGCCCTGAACACTGAAGCTTTCTTT. This codes for CAIRRGALNTEAFF.

This rearrangement joins TRBV6-5 to TRBJ2-1; 12 nucleotides match TRBD2. Losses at the gene ends were 6 bases for V and 9 bases for J; bases not matched to a gene: 9. This CDR3 has 15 residues. Germline V gives CDR1 MNHEY, CDR2 SVGAGI. CDR3 sequence: CASRKASGGEGEQFF. The CDR3 region has the DNA TGTGCCAGCAGGAAGGCTAGCGGGGGGGAAGGTGAGCAGTTCTTC.

This clone has just one count. The chain is built from TRBV19 and TRBJ2-3, with a weak D call TRBD2 (5 bases). The CDR3 has 15 residues. Germline assignment: CDR1 LNHDA and CDR2 SQIVND (reference sequence). The V end lost 6 bases, the J end lost 5 bases, and 18 bases lay between the germline ends. CDR3 in amino acids: CASRSVGRRGDTQYF. The CDR3 nucleotides read TGTGCCAGTAGATCCGTCGGGCGCCGGGGAGATACGCAGTATTTT.

The chain carries TRBV23-1 and TRBJ2-7; D could derive from TRBD1 or TRBD2 (5 bases each). TRBV23-1 falls under the ORF class, with uncertain function. Trimming removed 4 bases from V and 2 bases from J, with 18 bases in between. The CDR3 has 16 amino acids. For the CDR3, the DNA is TGCGCCAGCAGTCTAGGGTTTTGGGACGCAGCCTACGAGCAGTACTTC. Translating it yields CASSLGFWDAAYEQYF.

This CDR3 is CASSSDSRGYTF. The CDR3 nucleotides are TGTGCCAGCAGTTCGGACAGTCGGGGCTACACCTTC. The chain links TRBV6-1 to TRBJ1-2; perhaps TRBD1 as D (6 bases). Trimming shortened V by 5 bases and J by 8 bases, and 12 bases separated the two germline ends. CDR1 MNHNS and CDR2 SASEGT come from the germline V gene. This CDR3 comprises 12 residues.

This clone appeared a single time. This chain connects TRBV7-8 to TRBJ2-7; D unclear. The length of the CDR3 is 12 residues. Trimming removed 5 bases at V and 2 bases at J, with 7 bases between. Germline values: CDR1 SGHVS, CDR2 FQNEAQ. The CDR3: CASSPIAYEQYF. In DNA, the CDR3 is TGTGCCAGCAGCCCTATTGCCTACGAGCAGTACTTC.

The V and J genes are TRBV11-2 and TRBJ2-3, with 8 bases lining up with TRBD2. After removal of 1 base from V and 7 bases from J, the junction contained 4 bases not matched to a gene. This CDR3 region has 14 residues. The germline V gene encodes CDR1 SGHAT and CDR2 FQNNGV. This chain's CDR3 is CASSLAGRGHTQYF. The CDR3 DNA is TGTGCCAGCAGCTTAGCCGGGAGGGGTCATACGCAGTATTTT.

The V call is TRBV5-1, the J call TRBJ2-7; D possibly matches TRBD1 or TRBD2 (6 bases each). The length of the CDR3 is 11 residues. Germline V gene sequence: CDR1 SGHRS, CDR2 YFSETQ. Trimming took off 6 bases at V and 7 bases at J, with 11 bases between the two ends. CDR3 sequence: CASTGAGEQYF. In DNA, the CDR3 is TGCGCCAGCACAGGGGCGGGAGAGCAGTACTTC.

The chain links TRBV6-6 to TRBJ1-5, with D uncertain. CDR1 is MNHNY and CDR2 is SVGAGI in the germline V gene (reference sequence). This CDR3 contains 12 residues. With 6 bases removed from V and 9 bases from J, the gap between germline ends came to 12 bases. The CDR3 nucleotides are TGTGCCAGCAGCTCAGCCGTGGGGCCCCAGCATTTT. It codes for CASSSAVGPQHF.

This clone was observed once. This chain connects TRBV6-6 to TRBJ1-2; TRBD1 matches 7 bases. From germline, CDR1 is MNHNY and CDR2 SVGAGI (reference sequence). The CDR3 contains 12 residues. With V trimmed by 5 bases and J by 5 bases, 2 bases remained unmatched. For the CDR3, the DNA is TGTGCCAGCAGTACAGGGGTTTATGGCTACACCTTC. Amino acids: CASSTGVYGYTF.

This chain connects TRBV5-5 to TRBJ1-5; 7 bases map to TRBD1. The CDR3 spans 18 residues. CDR1 is SGHKS and CDR2 is YYEKEE in the germline V gene (reference sequence). The V gene end was trimmed by 2 bases and the J gene end by 0 bases; junction bases not matched to a gene: 11. The CDR3 region is CASSLPRGDRHSNQPQHF. The CDR3 DNA reads TGTGCCAGCAGCTTACCGAGAGGGGACAGACATAGCAATCAGCCCCAGCATTTT.

V and J are TRBV7-9 and TRBJ1-5; D not certain. The CDR3 is 13 residues long. The germline CDR1 and CDR2 sequences are SEHNR and FQNEAQ (reference sequence). V was clipped by 1 base and J by 1 base, with 2 bases between them. The CDR3 is CASSLDSNQPQHF. The CDR3 DNA sequence: TGTGCCAGCAGCTTAGACAGCAATCAGCCCCAGCATTTT. Complete variable domain (other parts from reference TRBV7-9 and TRBJ1-5): DTGVSQNPRHKITKRGQNVTFRCDPISEHNRLYWYRQTLGQGPEFLTYFQNEAQLEKSRLLSDRFSAERPKGSFSTLEIQRTEQGDSAMYLCASSLDSNQPQHFGDGTRLSIL.

The sample holds a few counts of this clone. This chain connects TRBV18 to TRBJ1-4; 10 bases match TRBD1. The germline V gene has CDR1 KGHSH and CDR2 LQKENI. CDR3 length equals 15 residues. After removal of 5 bases from V and 5 bases from J, the junction contained 5 bases not matched to a gene. The CDR3 region is CASSARTGGNEKLFF. The CDR3 DNA reads as TGTGCCAGCTCAGCCCGGACAGGGGGAAATGAAAAACTGTTTTTT. The complete variable domain, with remaining parts taken from reference TRBV18 and TRBJ1-4, reads NAGVMQNPRHLVRRRGQEARLRCSPMKGHSHVYWYRQLPEEGLKFMVYLQKENIIDESGMPKERFSAEFPKEGPSILRIQQVVRGDSAAYFCASSARTGGNEKLFFGSGTQLSVL.

This clone was observed a handful of times. The rearrangement links TRBV5-8 to TRBJ1-6; D gene ambiguous. The germline V gene has CDR1 SGHTS and CDR2 YDEGEE. The CDR3 is made up of 14 amino acids. V gave up 0 bases and J gave up 7 bases, with 8 bases separating them. The CDR3 nucleotides are TGTGCCAGCAGCTTGGGGGGTAGCAATTCACCCCTCCACTTT. Translating gives CASSLGGSNSPLHF.

The gene calls are TRBV2 and TRBJ2-2; unclear D gene. Germline V gene sequence: CDR1 SNHLY, CDR2 FYNNEI. This CDR3 has 12 amino acids. Trimming removed 2 bases at V and 8 bases at J, with 6 bases between. This CDR3 is CASSERRGELFF. The CDR3 region has the DNA TGTGCCAGCAGTGAACGGCGGGGGGAGCTGTTTTTT.

The chain employs TRBV30 and TRBJ2-5; 10 bases match TRBD1. Germline loops: CDR1 GTSNPN, CDR2 SVGIG (reference sequence). The J segment lost 5 bases and the V segment lost 2 bases, leaving 8 bases of the junction unmatched. This CDR3 is 15 amino acids long. CDR3 nucleotide sequence: TGTGCCTGGAGTCTCCGACAGGGGGCTGGGGAGACCCAGTACTTC. Translated, it gives CAWSLRQGAGETQYF.

V gene TRBV19 combines with J gene TRBJ2-7; 7 bases fit TRBD1. Trimming removed 3 bases from V and 5 bases from J; junction bases left unmatched: 4. CDR3 length: 13 amino acids. Germline CDR1 and CDR2: LNHDA and SQIVND (reference sequence). CDR3: CASSITGVHEQYF. The CDR3 coding sequence is TGTGCCAGTAGTATCACAGGGGTCCACGAGCAGTACTTC.